This entry concerns a single T cell receptor (beta chain). This sample was included in a study of blood T cell repertoires in COVID-19. Overall study context: The samples span acute and convalescent COVID-19 from the United States, Italy and Spain.

Per the study methods: How many nucleated cells were present was estimated from reference gene primer amplification. Measured with immunoSEQ multiplex PCR; TCRdb has only the in-frame clones, and not every one. V and J calls and clone size are as listed in that table; D and trimming were resolved from the DNA. The sample lists 270,000 or so clones; around 90% were seen once. The V gene lost 4 bases and the J gene lost 5 bases, with 17 bases spanning the gap. The germline gives CDR1 KGHSH, CDR2 LQKENI. CDR3 length: 15 amino acids. Followed over time, Seattle patients had been enrolled while infection was active.

The chain is built from TRBV18 and TRBJ1-2, with a tentative D call TRBD1 (6 bases). Sequencing used peripheral blood. The TCR was taken from a woman in her fifties or sixties with COVID-19, enrolled during active disease. Here the CDR3 reads CASSRPTGSGYGYTF. The CDR3 DNA reads TGTGCCAGCTCACGCCCGACAGGATCTGGGTATGGCTACACCTTC.